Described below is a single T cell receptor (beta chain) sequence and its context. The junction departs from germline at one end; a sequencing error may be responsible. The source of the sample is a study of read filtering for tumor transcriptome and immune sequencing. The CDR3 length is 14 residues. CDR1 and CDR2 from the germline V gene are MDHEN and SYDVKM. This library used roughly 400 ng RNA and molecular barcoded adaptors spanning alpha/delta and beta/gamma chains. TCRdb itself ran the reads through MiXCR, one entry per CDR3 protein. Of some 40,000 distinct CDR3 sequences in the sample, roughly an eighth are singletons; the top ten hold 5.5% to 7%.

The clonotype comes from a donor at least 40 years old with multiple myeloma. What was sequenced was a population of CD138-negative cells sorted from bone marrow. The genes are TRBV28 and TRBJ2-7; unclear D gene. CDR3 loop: CASSRRLNSYGQYF. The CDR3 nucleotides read TGTGCCAGCAGCCGAAGACTGAACTCCTACGGGCAGTACTTC. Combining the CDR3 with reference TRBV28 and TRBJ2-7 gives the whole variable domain DVKVTQSSRYLVKRTGEKVFLECVQDMDHENMFWYRQDPGLGLRLIYFSYDVKMKEKGDIPEGYSVSREKKERFSLILESASTNQTSMYLCASSRRLNSYGQYFGPGTRLTVT.